This T cell receptor beta chain was obtained from a study of blood T cell repertoires in COVID-19. As for the study in general: Researchers got acute and convalescent COVID-19 samples from the United States, Italy and Spain. PBMCs, B-cell-depleted T cells, or T cells were the source of the cDNA or gDNA that made up the material.

In the study's own analysis: Nucleated cell number was recorded as an estimate derived from reference gene primer amplification. Generated by immunoSEQ multiplex PCR, the TCRdb table keeps only in-frame clones and is missing some. The V and J calls and clone size were taken over from that table, and D and trimming were inferred from the DNA. This table has around 160,000 clones, 75% to 85% appearing once. V lost 2 bases and J lost 2; bases outside the gene matches: 1. Germline V gene data show CDR1 as SGHNT and CDR2 as YYREEE (reference sequence). The CDR3 consists of 13 residues. Sequencing input: peripheral blood. The gene calls are TRBV5-4 and TRBJ2-7; 7 nucleotides align to TRBD1. This TCR was recovered from a man aged 55 to 69 with active or convalescent COVID-19. The CDR3 is CASSFDRAYEQYF. The DNA of the CDR3 is TGTGCCAGCAGCTTTGACAGGGCCTACGAGCAGTACTTC.